This T cell receptor (beta chain) comes out of a study of shared clonotypes between healthy human individuals. Points from the study as a whole: Generation of non-shared clonotypes was less probable than generation of clonotypes shared by all four donors. Memory subsets generally showed smaller estimated richness than naive subsets did.

Measured with immunoSEQ multiplex PCR; TCRdb has only the in-frame clones, and not every one. The sample lists about 1.5 million clones; over 95% were seen once. There were only Caucasian adults among the donors, and all lived in Nashville, Tennessee. The germline CDR1 and CDR2 sequences are SGHRS and YFSETQ. This CDR3 is built from 14 residues. After removal of 2 bases from V and 8 bases from J, the junction contained 6 bases not matched to a gene. This clone has only one observation. Its matching antigen is unknown. This sequence originates from a man aged 25 to 40 in good health. Sequences were obtained from naive CD4+ T cells sorted from blood. Specified subset: CD45RA+ positively selected. This rearrangement joins TRBV5-1 to TRBJ2-1, with 8 bases identical to TRBD2. The CDR3 protein is CASSLSGSSYEQFF. The CDR3 DNA follows: TGCGCCAGCAGCTTAAGCGGGAGTTCGTATGAGCAGTTCTTC.